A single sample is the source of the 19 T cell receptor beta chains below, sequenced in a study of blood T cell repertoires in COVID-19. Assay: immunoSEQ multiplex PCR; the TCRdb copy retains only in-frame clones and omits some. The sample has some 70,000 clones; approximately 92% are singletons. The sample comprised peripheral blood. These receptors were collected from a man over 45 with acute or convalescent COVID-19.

The CDR3 is CASSIAGNQPQHF. The CDR3 DNA follows: TGTGCCAGTAGTATAGCGGGAAATCAGCCCCAGCATTTT. This sequence joins TRBV19 and TRBJ1-5; unclear D gene. Trimming cost V 1 base and J 4 bases, with 5 bases left between them. The CDR3 has 13 residues. The V gene's germline CDR1 is LNHDA and CDR2 SQIVND (reference sequence).

The CDR3 nucleotides read TGTGCCAGCAGCTATTCTAGCGGGAGTTCCTACAATGAGCAGTTCTTC. Translated: CASSYSSGSSYNEQFF. This chain connects TRBV5-8 to TRBJ2-1, with 10 bases matching TRBD2. This CDR3 region has 16 residues. V lost 3 bases to trimming and J lost 1 base; unmatched junction nucleotides: 4. Germline V gives CDR1 SGHTS, CDR2 YDEGEE.

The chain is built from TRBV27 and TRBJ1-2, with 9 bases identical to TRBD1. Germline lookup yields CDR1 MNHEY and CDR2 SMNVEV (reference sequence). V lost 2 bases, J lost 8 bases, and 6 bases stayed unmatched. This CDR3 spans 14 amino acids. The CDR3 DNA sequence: TGTGCCAGCAGTTTAATGGACAGGGGATCCGGCTACACCTTC. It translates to CASSLMDRGSGYTF.

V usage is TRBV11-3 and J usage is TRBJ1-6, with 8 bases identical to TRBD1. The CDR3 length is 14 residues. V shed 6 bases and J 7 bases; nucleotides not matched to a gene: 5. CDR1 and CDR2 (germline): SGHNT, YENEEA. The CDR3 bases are TGTGCCAGCAGTCTAGGACAGGGCAATTCACCCCTCCACTTT. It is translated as CASSLGQGNSPLHF.

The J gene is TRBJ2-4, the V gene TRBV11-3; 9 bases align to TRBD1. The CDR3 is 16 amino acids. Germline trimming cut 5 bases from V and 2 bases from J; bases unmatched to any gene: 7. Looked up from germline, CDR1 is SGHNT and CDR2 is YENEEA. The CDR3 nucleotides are TGTGCCAGCAGCCCGGGACAGGGAGTGTCCAAAAACATTCAGTACTTC. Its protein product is CASSPGQGVSKNIQYF.

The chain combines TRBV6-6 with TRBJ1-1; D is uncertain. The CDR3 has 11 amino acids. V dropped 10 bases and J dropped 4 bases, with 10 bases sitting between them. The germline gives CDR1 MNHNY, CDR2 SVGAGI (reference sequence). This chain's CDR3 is CATESVTEAFF. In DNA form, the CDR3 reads TGTGCCACCGAGTCGGTCACTGAAGCTTTCTTT.

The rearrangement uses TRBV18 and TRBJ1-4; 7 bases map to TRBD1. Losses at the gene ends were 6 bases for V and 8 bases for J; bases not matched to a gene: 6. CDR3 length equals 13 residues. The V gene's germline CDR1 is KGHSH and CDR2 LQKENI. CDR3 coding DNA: TGTGCCAGCTCGACAGGGTTTAGGGAAAAACTGTTTTTT. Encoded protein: CASSTGFREKLFF.

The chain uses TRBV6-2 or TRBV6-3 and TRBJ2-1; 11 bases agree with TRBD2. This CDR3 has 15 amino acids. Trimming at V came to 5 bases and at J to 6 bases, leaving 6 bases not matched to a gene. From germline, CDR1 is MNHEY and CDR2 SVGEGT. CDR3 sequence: CASSKIAGGINEQFF. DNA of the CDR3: TGTGCCAGCAGTAAAATAGCGGGAGGGATCAATGAGCAGTTCTTC.

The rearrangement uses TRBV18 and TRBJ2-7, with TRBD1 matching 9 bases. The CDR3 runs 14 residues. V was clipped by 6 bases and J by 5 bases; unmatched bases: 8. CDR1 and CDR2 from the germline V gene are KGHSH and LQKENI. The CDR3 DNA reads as TGTGCCAGCTCCCTACAGGGGGCTGACCACGAGCAGTACTTC. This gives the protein CASSLQGADHEQYF.

This CDR3 reads CASRPGGGLVTGELFF. As DNA, the CDR3 is TGTGCCAGCAGACCAGGAGGGGGCTTAGTGACCGGGGAGCTGTTTTTT. V is TRBV28 and J is TRBJ2-2; D may be TRBD1 (7 bases). Germline assignment: CDR1 MDHEN and CDR2 SYDVKM. V was shortened by 6 bases and J by 5 bases, with 19 bases between the two germline ends. The CDR3 is 16 residues long.

CDR3: CASSRRGRVLADTQYF. The CDR3 nucleotides read TGTGCCAGCAGCAGGAGGGGGAGGGTGCTGGCAGATACGCAGTATTTT. V gene TRBV7-8 combines with J gene TRBJ2-3; TRBD2 is a possible D gene (7 bases). Germline V gene sequence: CDR1 SGHVS, CDR2 FQNEAQ. The CDR3 consists of 16 residues. The germline V and J ends were trimmed by 5 bases and 4 bases, with 19 bases remaining between them. The whole variable domain, filled in from reference TRBV7-8 and TRBJ2-3, reads GAGVSQSPRYKVAKRGQDVALRCDPISGHVSLFWYQQALGQGPEFLTYFQNEAQLDKSGLPSDRFFAERPEGSVSTLKIQRTQQEDSAVYLCASSRRGRVLADTQYFGPGTRLTVL.

CDR3 sequence (DNA): TGTGCCAGCAGCTCCGAACGGTTTGCTGGCTACACCTTC. It yields the protein CASSSERFAGYTF. The genes are TRBV7-2 and TRBJ1-2; D is unresolved. V shed 4 bases and J shed 7 bases, with 13 bases lying between them. Germline V gives CDR1 SGHTA, CDR2 FQGNSA. The CDR3 covers 13 residues.

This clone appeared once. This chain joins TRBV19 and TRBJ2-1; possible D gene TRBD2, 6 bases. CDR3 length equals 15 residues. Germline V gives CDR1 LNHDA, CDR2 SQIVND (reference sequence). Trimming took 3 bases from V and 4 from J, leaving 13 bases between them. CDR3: CASSIRAGIYNEQFF. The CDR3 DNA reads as TGTGCCAGTAGTATCCGTGCGGGGATATACAATGAGCAGTTCTTC.

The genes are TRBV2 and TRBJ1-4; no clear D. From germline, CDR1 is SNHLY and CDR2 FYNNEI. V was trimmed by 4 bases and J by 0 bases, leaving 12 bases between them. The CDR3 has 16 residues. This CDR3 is CASSVRGFSTNEKLFF. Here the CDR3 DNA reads TGTGCCAGCAGTGTTCGGGGTTTCTCAACTAATGAAAAACTGTTTTTT.

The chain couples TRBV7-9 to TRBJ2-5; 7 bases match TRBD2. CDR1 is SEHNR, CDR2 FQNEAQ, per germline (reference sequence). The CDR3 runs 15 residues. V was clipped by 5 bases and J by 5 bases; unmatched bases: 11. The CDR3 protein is CASSQPSGGGETQYF. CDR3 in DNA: TGTGCCAGCAGCCAGCCTTCGGGAGGCGGGGAGACCCAGTACTTC.

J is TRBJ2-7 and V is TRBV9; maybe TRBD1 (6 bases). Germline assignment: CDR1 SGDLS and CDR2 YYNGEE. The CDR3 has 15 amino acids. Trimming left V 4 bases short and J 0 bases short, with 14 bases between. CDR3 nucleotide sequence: TGTGCCAGCAGCACACGGACAGCTAGCTCCTACGAGCAGTACTTC. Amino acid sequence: CASSTRTASSYEQYF.

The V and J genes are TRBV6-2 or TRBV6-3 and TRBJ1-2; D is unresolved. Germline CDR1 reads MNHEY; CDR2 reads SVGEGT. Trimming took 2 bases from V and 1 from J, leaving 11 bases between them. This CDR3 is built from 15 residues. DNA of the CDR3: TGTGCCAGCAGTTACGCCGGGAGCCTTAACTATGGCTACACCTTC. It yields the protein CASSYAGSLNYGYTF.

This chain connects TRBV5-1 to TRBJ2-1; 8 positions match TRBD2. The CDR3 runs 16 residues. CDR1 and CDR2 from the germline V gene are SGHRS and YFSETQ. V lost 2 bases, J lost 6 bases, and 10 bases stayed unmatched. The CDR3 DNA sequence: TGCGCCAGCAGCTTCAATCCGGGACTAGGAGGCAATGAGCAGTTCTTC. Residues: CASSFNPGLGGNEQFF.

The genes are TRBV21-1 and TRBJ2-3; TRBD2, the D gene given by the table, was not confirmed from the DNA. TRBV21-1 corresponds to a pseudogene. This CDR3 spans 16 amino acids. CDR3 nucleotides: TGTGCCAGCAGCAATGGTTTGCGGGGCCGCACAGATACGCAGTATTTT. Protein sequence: CASSNGLRGRTDTQYF.